This T cell receptor (beta chain) stems from a study of radiotherapy plus CTLA-4 blockade in lung cancer listed by TCRdb under 2018. Study-wide context: Objective responses were observed in 15% to 20% of enrolled patients, and disease control was achieved in 31%. Findings and caveats that apply to the study as a whole: Early dynamic changes in blood T cell clones, together with increased serum interferon-beta after radiation, were reported as the strongest predictors of response. TCR clones derived from tumors expanded in peripheral blood after treatment with radiotherapy and ipilimumab.

Deletion took 5 bases off V and 2 bases off J, with a span of 14 bases between the germline ends. CDR1 SGHNT and CDR2 YYREEE are derived from the germline V gene (reference sequence). The CDR3 numbers 15 residues from cysteine through phenylalanine. Only CDR3 DNA is held: 45 bases, read in frame from base 1. Library creation used the immunoSEQ multiplex PCR assay. The table comes from immuneACCESS by way of TCRdb, which keeps in-frame sequences with V and J called. Part of the clones is missing from these tables; in studies checked, under half for an unresolved V gene and the rest for unknown reasons. The sample table holds approximately 69,000 clones, of which around 73% were seen once. The top ten hold 7% to 7.5% of the sample. Concerning this clone itself: Its antigen has not been determined. Per-nucleotide qualities are absent, and no much larger clonotype sits a single base away.

The study tested focal radiation therapy combined with CTLA-4 blockade (ipilimumab) in patients with chemo-refractory metastatic non-small-cell lung cancer. This TCR was sampled from a human donor with non-small cell lung cancer who had a complete response to radiotherapy plus ipilimumab. The sequence joins TRBV5-4 to TRBJ2-4; the D match is possibly TRBD1 or TRBD2, with 6 bases aligned in each. The sample consisted of peripheral blood, taken from a patient treated with radiotherapy plus ipilimumab. The CDR3 reads CASSPEGGPKNIQYF. The nucleotides are TGTGCCAGCAGTCCGGAGGGGGGACCCAAAAACATTCAGTACTTC.